This passage covers 2 T cell receptor beta chains from one sample sequenced in a study of blood T cell repertoires in COVID-19. Method: immunoSEQ multiplex PCR; TCRdb's copy keeps in-frame clones and lacks some. The repertoire consists of roughly 200,000 clones, with roughly 88% occurring once and the leading ten covering 15% to 20%. Sequences were obtained from peripheral blood. These receptors were taken from a man aged 50-60 years with COVID-19, enrolled during active disease.

This sequence joins TRBV19 and TRBJ1-1; D is perhaps TRBD1 (6 bases). CDR1 and CDR2 from the germline V gene are LNHDA and SQIVND (reference sequence). The CDR3 spans 18 residues. Trimming pared 1 base from V and 0 bases from J, leaving 18 bases between. For the CDR3, the DNA is TGTGCCAGTAGTATAGGTTTGGGGTTGGGGGCGGTGAACACTGAAGCTTTCTTT. Translated: CASSIGLGLGAVNTEAFF.

This chain connects TRBV4-2 to TRBJ2-3, with TRBD2 matching over 10 bases. V shed 3 bases, J shed 4 bases, and the junction held 7 bases outside the gene matches. The germline V gene encodes CDR1 LGHNA and CDR2 YNFKEQ. The CDR3 is 16 residues long. The CDR3 DNA reads TGTGCCAGCAGCCATCCAGCGGGGGGGCTTGCAGATACGCAGTATTTT. Its protein is CASSHPAGGLADTQYF.